The rows below give T cell receptor beta chains drawn from one sample of a study of CD8 T cells in ankylosing spondylitis. TCRdb re-analysed the 5' RACE reads in MiXCR, keeping a single row per CDR3 protein. Among 200,000 to 250,000 distinct CDR3 sequences listed, roughly a tenth were seen once. Sequenced: blood, either unsorted or a sorted T cell fraction (not recorded which). All receptors come from a male donor with ankylosing spondylitis or in good health (not recorded which). The CDR3 runs from the conserved cysteine through the conserved F or W. A D gene is named only where the DNA matches it firmly. Size is omitted from some rows. Given values are once, few, many or a class for expanded clones.

CDR3 protein: CASSLTSGGPTSYNEQFF; CDR3 DNA: TGCGCCAGCAGCTTGACTAGCGGGGGCCCCACCTCCTACAATGAGCAGTTCTTC; D gene: TRBD2; clone size: many; V gene: TRBV5-1; J gene: TRBJ2-1
CDR3 protein: CSVVMAGDTQYF; CDR3 DNA: TGCAGCGTTGTGATGGCGGGGGATACGCAGTATTTT; D gene: -; clone size: -; V gene: TRBV29-1; J gene: TRBJ2-3
CDR3 protein: CASSLGVRNQPQHF; CDR3 DNA: TGTGCCAGCAGCTTGGGCGTAAGGAATCAGCCCCAGCATTTT; D gene: -; clone size: few; V gene: TRBV7-2; J gene: TRBJ1-5
CDR3 protein: CASSPGRGEQYF; CDR3 DNA: TGTGCCAGCAGCCCCGGACGGGGCGAGCAGTACTTC; D gene: -; clone size: many; V gene: TRBV4-2; J gene: TRBJ2-7
CDR3 protein: CASSEVRVPETQYF; CDR3 DNA: TGTGCCAGCAGTGAAGTAAGGGTACCGGAGACCCAGTACTTC; D gene: -; clone size: many; V gene: TRBV6-1; J gene: TRBJ2-5
CDR3 protein: CASSLISHNEQFF; CDR3 DNA: TGTGCCAGTAGCCTAATAAGTCACAATGAGCAGTTCTTC; D gene: -; clone size: many; V gene: TRBV19; J gene: TRBJ2-1
CDR3 protein: CAGQAGDRGTGELFF; CDR3 DNA: TGCGCCGGCCAAGCGGGAGACAGAGGCACCGGGGAGCTGTTTTTT; D gene: TRBD2; clone size: many; V gene: TRBV5-1; J gene: TRBJ2-2
CDR3 protein: CASSEERLLGEQFF; CDR3 DNA: TGCGCCAGCAGCGAGGAAAGACTCCTCGGTGAGCAGTTCTTC; D gene: -; clone size: many; V gene: TRBV5-1; J gene: TRBJ2-1
CDR3 protein: CASSDGSGTQYF; CDR3 DNA: TGTGCCAGCAGCGACGGAAGTGGTACGCAGTATTTT; D gene: -; clone size: many; V gene: TRBV7-9; J gene: TRBJ2-3
CDR3 protein: CASSLETRLAGGVDTQYF; CDR3 DNA: TGCGCCAGCAGCTTGGAAACTCGACTAGCGGGGGGCGTGGATACGCAGTATTTT; D gene: TRBD2; clone size: many; V gene: TRBV5-1; J gene: TRBJ2-3
CDR3 protein: CASSPTGDEQFF; CDR3 DNA: TGTGCTAGCAGCCCCACAGGGGATGAGCAGTTCTTC; D gene: TRBD1; clone size: few; V gene: TRBV7-7; J gene: TRBJ2-1
CDR3 protein: CASSLAGSSGQGTKNIQYF; CDR3 DNA: TGTGCCAGCAGCTTAGCGGGAAGTTCGGGACAGGGAACCAAAAACATTCAGTACTTC; D gene: TRBD1; clone size: -; V gene: TRBV7-2; J gene: TRBJ2-4
CDR3 protein: CSATDPGGQETQYF; CDR3 DNA: TGCAGTGCTACAGACCCAGGGGGTCAAGAGACCCAGTACTTC; D gene: TRBD1; clone size: -; V gene: TRBV20-1; J gene: TRBJ2-5
CDR3 protein: CSANAGVGDTQYF; CDR3 DNA: TGCAGTGCTAACGCCGGAGTGGGGGATACGCAGTATTTT; D gene: -; clone size: many; V gene: TRBV20-1; J gene: TRBJ2-3
CDR3 protein: CASSVVSASTDTQYF; CDR3 DNA: TGTGCCAGCAGCGTAGTTTCCGCATCCACAGATACGCAGTATTTT; D gene: -; clone size: many; V gene: TRBV9; J gene: TRBJ2-3
CDR3 protein: CASSSPLGPQHF; CDR3 DNA: TGTGCCAGCAGCTCCCCCCTCGGGCCCCAGCATTTT; D gene: -; clone size: -; V gene: TRBV12-3/TRBV12-4; J gene: TRBJ1-5
CDR3 protein: CASSPDMRADTQYF; CDR3 DNA: TGTGCCAGCAGCCCAGACATGCGGGCAGATACGCAGTATTTT; D gene: -; clone size: -; V gene: TRBV7-6; J gene: TRBJ2-3
CDR3 protein: CASSNYHPGPGVEETQYF; CDR3 DNA: TGTGCCAGCAGCAACTATCATCCGGGACCGGGAGTAGAAGAGACCCAGTACTTC; D gene: -; clone size: few; V gene: TRBV2; J gene: TRBJ2-5
CDR3 protein: CSARDHQGYNEQFF; CDR3 DNA: TGCAGTGCTAGAGATCATCAAGGGTACAATGAGCAGTTCTTC; D gene: -; clone size: many; V gene: TRBV20-1; J gene: TRBJ2-1
CDR3 protein: CASWGDTYNEQFF; CDR3 DNA: TGTGCCAGCTGGGGGGACACCTACAATGAGCAGTTCTTC; D gene: -; clone size: -; V gene: TRBV2; J gene: TRBJ2-1
CDR3 protein: CSARDSGGATDTQYF; CDR3 DNA: TGCAGTGCTAGAGACAGCGGGGGGGCCACAGATACGCAGTATTTT; D gene: TRBD2; clone size: many; V gene: TRBV20-1; J gene: TRBJ2-3
CDR3 protein: CASSFLRSRDTEAFF; CDR3 DNA: TGCGCCAGCAGCTTTCTAAGGTCGCGGGACACTGAAGCTTTCTTT; D gene: -; clone size: many; V gene: TRBV5-1; J gene: TRBJ1-1
CDR3 protein: CSATSWTKGPYEQYF; CDR3 DNA: TGCAGTGCTACCTCATGGACTAAGGGACCCTACGAGCAGTACTTC; D gene: -; clone size: -; V gene: TRBV20-1; J gene: TRBJ2-7
CDR3 protein: CASSLRGWAGSNTGELFF; CDR3 DNA: TGTGCCAGCAGCTTAAGGGGTTGGGCGGGTTCGAACACCGGGGAGCTGTTTTTT; D gene: -; clone size: -; V gene: TRBV11-2; J gene: TRBJ2-2
CDR3 protein: CASSRGSSYNEQFF; CDR3 DNA: TGTGCCAGCAGCCGCGGAAGCTCCTACAATGAGCAGTTCTTC; D gene: -; clone size: many; V gene: TRBV7-2; J gene: TRBJ2-1